A single sample is the source of the 29 T cell receptor beta chains below, sequenced in a study of T cells in Graves' hyperthyroidism and ophthalmopathy (dated by TCRdb to the late 2010s). Library prep was done by multiplex PCR. The run used an Illumina HiSeq 2000. The TCR beta CDR3 regions were amplified from the RNA transcripts. The first round of RT-PCR for the TCR CDR3 was performed with the HTBI primer set and the Qiagen OneStep RT-PCR kit. TCRdb passed the public sequencing reads through fastp at Q25 and MiXCR, retaining productive beta sequences. CDR3 protein duplicates are merged, each entry listing the most common genes and DNA. The sample profile shows approximately 400,000 distinct CDR3 sequences; 15% to 18% of them were found once. The ten top clones hold roughly 8% of the sample. Material for sequencing was blood. The receptors were gathered from a woman aged 18-29 years with Graves' hyperthyroidism.

This clonotype was recorded many times. V is TRBV7-6 and J is TRBJ2-7; 9 bases match TRBD2. Per germline, CDR1 SGHVS and CDR2 FNYEAQ. CDR3 length: 19 residues. With 0 bases clipped from V and 5 bases from J, the junction kept 17 bases outside the gene matches. CDR3 sequence reads: CASSLAERGWREGHDEQYF. As DNA, the CDR3 is TGTGCCAGCAGCTTAGCGGAGCGGGGTTGGCGGGAGGGCCATGACGAGCAGTACTTC.

This clonotype has only a few counts. This may arise from a read error, as a much more abundant clone is one base away. This CDR3 is CASSQDTGSYNERFF. In nucleotides, the CDR3 is TGTGCCAGCAGCCAAGATACCGGCTCCTACAATGAGCGGTTCTTC. The chain is built from TRBV3-1 and TRBJ2-1; no firm D call. This CDR3 contains 15 residues. CDR1 and CDR2 from the germline V gene are LGHDT and YNNKEL (reference sequence).

The chain couples TRBV6-5 to TRBJ1-2; D is possibly TRBD1 (6 bases). The V gene's germline CDR1 is MNHEY and CDR2 SVGAGI. The V end was cut by 2 bases, the J end by 7 bases, with 8 bases between. The CDR3 has 12 residues. The chain's CDR3 is CASSYTRGGYTF. CDR3 bases: TGTGCCAGCAGTTACACCAGGGGTGGCTACACCTTC.

This clonotype was recorded at least ten times. The chain combines TRBV7-9 with TRBJ2-1, with a tentative D call TRBD2 (6 bases). Germline loops: CDR1 SEHNR, CDR2 FQNEAQ (reference sequence). The CDR3 runs 12 residues. Trimming took 5 bases from V and 6 from J, leaving 8 bases between them. The CDR3 bases are TGTGCCAGCAGCCGCGGGGCCAATGAGCAGTTCTTC. Translated, it gives CASSRGANEQFF.

This clonotype was seen a few times. This may stem from a read error, because a much larger clone lies one nucleotide away. This chain joins TRBV30 and TRBJ2-1; D ambiguous. This CDR3 is built from 12 residues. From germline, CDR1 is GTSNPN and CDR2 SVGIG (reference sequence). Trimming left V 4 bases short and J 10 bases short, with 14 bases between. CDR3 in amino acids: CAWNTLNHEQFF. The CDR3 nucleotides are TGTGCCTGGAATACTCTAAACCACGAGCAGTTCTTC.

V is TRBV29-1 and J is TRBJ2-3; D is unresolved. Germline V gene data show CDR1 as SQVTM and CDR2 as ANQGSEA. CDR3 length: 12 residues. V was pared by 7 bases and J by 3 bases, with 11 bases between. The CDR3 here is CSAAEWTDTQYF. DNA of the CDR3: TGCAGCGCCGCCGAGTGGACAGATACGCAGTATTTT.

This clonotype was detected ten times or more. This chain links TRBV12-3 or TRBV12-4 with TRBJ1-5; D unresolved. The length of the CDR3 is 15 residues. V was pared by 5 bases and J by 6 bases, with 17 bases between. CDR3 region: CASSRERGVGQPQHF. The CDR3 DNA is TGTGCCAGCAGTAGGGAGCGGGGTGTCGGTCAGCCCCAGCATTTT.

This clonotype was picked up many times. The chain has TRBV7-2 and TRBJ2-1; no firm D call. Germline assignment: CDR1 SGHTA and CDR2 FQGNSA. This CDR3 comprises 12 residues. Trimming took 3 bases from V and 8 from J, leaving 8 bases between them. This CDR3 is CASSLYTDEQFF. The CDR3 DNA sequence: TGTGCCAGCAGCTTGTACACCGATGAGCAGTTCTTC.

Worth noting for this clonotype: This may be a read error: a much more frequent sequence differs by one nucleotide. This chain links TRBV7-2 with TRBJ1-3; 8 positions agree with TRBD1. Germline lookup yields CDR1 SGHTA and CDR2 FQGNSA. CDR3 length: 15 amino acids. The CDR3 DNA follows: TGTGCCAGCAGCTTAATAGGGACAGGCGGAAACACCATGTATTTT. Residues: CASSLIGTGGNTMYF.

This clonotype was detected many times. The rearrangement uses TRBV18 and TRBJ2-3; no clear D. Trimming took off 3 bases at V and 0 bases at J, with 7 bases between the two ends. CDR1 KGHSH and CDR2 LQKENI come from the germline V gene. The CDR3 runs 14 residues. The CDR3 DNA follows: TGTGCCAGCTCACCCTTAGAGAGCACAGATACGCAGTATTTT. It yields the protein CASSPLESTDTQYF.

The rearrangement links TRBV4-2 to TRBJ2-3; D not certain. The CDR3 has 15 residues. Per the germline V gene, CDR1 is LGHNA and CDR2 is YNFKEQ. Trimming removed 3 bases from V and 2 bases from J, with 12 bases in between. The CDR3 reads CASSQAARHTDTQYF. The DNA of the CDR3 is TGTGCCAGCAGCCAGGCAGCTCGCCACACAGATACGCAGTATTTT.

Ten or more counts support this clonotype. The genes are TRBV12-5 and TRBJ2-2; 8 bases agree with TRBD2. The germline V gene has CDR1 LGHNT and CDR2 FRNRAP. The CDR3 contains 20 residues. Trimming at V came to 0 bases and at J to 2 bases, leaving 14 bases not matched to a gene. CDR3 in amino acids: CASGLVRGERGTYNTGELFF. The DNA of the CDR3 is TGTGCTAGTGGTTTGGTACGGGGTGAGCGGGGGACCTATAACACCGGGGAGCTGTTTTTT.

The rearrangement joins TRBV4-2 to TRBJ2-2; 14 nucleotides match TRBD2. The trim removed 4 bases at V and 6 bases at J, leaving 4 bases unmatched. The V gene's germline CDR1 is LGHNA and CDR2 YNFKEQ. This CDR3 has 16 amino acids. For the CDR3, the DNA is TGTGCCAGCAGCCCCTGGACTAGCGGGGGGTCCGGGGAGCTGTTTTTT. Translating gives CASSPWTSGGSGELFF.

Ten or more counts support this clonotype. V gene TRBV5-1 combines with J gene TRBJ2-7; D gene ambiguous. The V end was cut by 1 base, the J end by 1 base, with 3 bases between. The CDR3 consists of 12 residues. The V gene's germline CDR1 is SGHRS and CDR2 YFSETQ. The CDR3 loop reads CASSLTSYEQYF. The CDR3 coding sequence is TGCGCCAGCAGCTTGACATCCTACGAGCAGTACTTC.

This clonotype was counted only a few times. The chain carries TRBV6-1 and TRBJ2-3, with 8 bases fitting TRBD2. After removal of 5 bases from V and 4 bases from J, the junction contained 8 bases not matched to a gene. The CDR3 runs to 15 residues. CDR1 and CDR2 from the germline V gene are MNHNS and SASEGT. This chain's CDR3 is CASSWTSRGPDTQYF. Written as DNA, the CDR3 is TGTGCCAGCAGTTGGACTAGCCGGGGGCCAGATACGCAGTATTTT.

Concerning this clonotype itself: A read error is possible here, since a much larger clone lies one base away. The chain combines TRBV18 with TRBJ2-1; tentatively, D is TRBD1 or TRBD2 (5 bases each). The CDR3 runs to 17 residues. Germline values: CDR1 KGHSH, CDR2 LQKENI. CDR3 sequence reads: CANSPRRTTSSYNEQFF. In DNA, the CDR3 is TGTGCCAACTCACCAAGGAGGACAACGAGCTCCTACAATGAGCAGTTCTTC.

This clonotype was seen at least ten times. The chain combines TRBV20-1 with TRBJ2-3, with TRBD2 matching over 10 bases. This CDR3 region has 17 residues. Germline CDR1 and CDR2: DFQATT and SNEGSKA (reference sequence). J gave up 2 bases and V 4 bases, and 12 bases lay outside the gene matches. The CDR3 reads CSATSGSAGIYTDTQYF. The CDR3 bases are TGCAGTGCTACTAGCGGGAGCGCGGGAATATACACAGATACGCAGTATTTT.

This clonotype was recorded many times. This chain joins TRBV28 and TRBJ2-2; no reliable D call. This CDR3 region has 16 residues. Germline lookup yields CDR1 MDHEN and CDR2 SYDVKM. V dropped 2 bases and J dropped 2 bases, with 12 bases sitting between them. CDR3 sequence reads: CASSLMGYINTGELFF. In DNA, the CDR3 is TGTGCCAGCAGTTTAATGGGATATATTAACACCGGGGAGCTGTTTTTT.

This clonotype was observed at least ten times. The chain joins TRBV27 to TRBJ2-4, with a tentative D call TRBD1 (6 bases). V dropped 4 bases and J dropped 6 bases, with 13 bases sitting between them. The germline V gene has CDR1 MNHEY and CDR2 SMNVEV (reference sequence). The CDR3 runs 14 residues. The CDR3 loop is CASSSRDKINIQYF. In DNA, the CDR3 is TGTGCCAGCAGTTCACGGGACAAGATAAACATTCAGTACTTC.

This clonotype was counted ten times or more. V gene TRBV6-6 combines with J gene TRBJ2-1; D remains unclear. CDR3 length: 17 residues. Germline CDR1 MNHNY, CDR2 SVGAGI (reference sequence). V dropped 2 bases and J dropped 8 bases, with 22 bases sitting between them. CDR3 bases: TGTGCCAGCAGTTACCCCCCTCCCGACAACCCCCGGGATGAGCAGTTCTTC. Its protein is CASSYPPPDNPRDEQFF.

The sample holds many counts of this clonotype. This chain joins TRBV19 and TRBJ1-2; 10 bases line up with TRBD1. The V gene end was trimmed by 5 bases and the J gene end by 7 bases; junction bases not matched to a gene: 10. CDR1 LNHDA and CDR2 SQIVND come from the germline V gene (reference sequence). CDR3 length equals 15 residues. The CDR3: CASSATGGQGFGYTF. The CDR3 DNA sequence: TGTGCCAGTAGTGCTACCGGGGGACAGGGGTTTGGCTACACCTTC.

This clonotype was seen ten or more times. V is TRBV7-9 and J is TRBJ1-6, with D unclear. The V and J ends lost 2 bases and 6 bases respectively, with 17 bases between them. Germline CDR1 SEHNR, CDR2 FQNEAQ (reference sequence). CDR3 length equals 17 residues. The CDR3 here is CASSLHGQKGFNSPLHF. CDR3 DNA: TGTGCCAGCAGCTTACATGGCCAAAAAGGGTTTAATTCACCCCTCCACTTT.

The table lists this clonotype with many counts. This chain uses TRBV9 with TRBJ2-1, with 9 bases that match TRBD1. This CDR3 is built from 15 residues. Germline values: CDR1 SGDLS, CDR2 YYNGEE. V dropped 3 bases and J dropped 3; count of bases not matched to a gene: 4. CDR3 DNA: TGTGCCAGCAGCGACCGACAGGGGGTCTACAATGAGCAGTTCTTC. It yields the protein CASSDRQGVYNEQFF.

This clonotype was picked up many times. This chain uses TRBV15 with TRBJ1-2, with TRBD1 matching 9 bases. The CDR3 loop spans 16 amino acids. Germline CDR1 and CDR2: LNHNV and YYDKDF (reference sequence). After removal of 6 bases from V and 4 bases from J, the junction contained 12 bases not matched to a gene. CDR3 DNA: TGTGCCACCAGTCCTCCCCGGGACAGGGCCCCCTATGGCTACACCTTC. Translation: CATSPPRDRAPYGYTF.

This clonotype was seen repeatedly, ten times or more. The chain carries TRBV28 and TRBJ2-7; weak D call: TRBD1 (5 bases). V gave up 7 bases and J gave up 0 bases, with 13 bases separating them. The CDR3 sequence is 14 residues long. The germline CDR1 and CDR2 sequences are MDHEN and SYDVKM. CDR3 loop: CASTSGLSSYEQYF. The CDR3, as DNA: TGTGCCAGCACCTCAGGGCTAAGCTCCTACGAGCAGTACTTC.

This clonotype was observed many times. The chain is built from TRBV7-8 and TRBJ2-1, with 7 bases identical to TRBD2. Germline loops: CDR1 SGHVS, CDR2 FQNEAQ. This CDR3 comprises 16 residues. V lost 1 base to trimming and J lost 5 bases; unmatched junction nucleotides: 8. As DNA, the CDR3 is TGTGCCAGCAGCTTAGGACGAAGACTAGCAGACAATGAGCAGTTCTTC. Residues: CASSLGRRLADNEQFF.

This clonotype was counted many times. The junction differs from germline at one of its ends, possibly a read error. The chain joins TRBV3-1 to TRBJ2-7, with D unclear. This CDR3 region has 12 residues. Germline CDR1 reads LGHDT; CDR2 reads YNNKEL (reference sequence). CDR3 bases: TGTGCCTGCAGCCGTGGTGGAGACGAGCAGTACTTC. Residues: CACSRGGDEQYF.

This clonotype was observed a few times. The rearrangement links TRBV5-8 to TRBJ1-1; no reliable D call. The CDR3 has 13 residues. Trimming stripped 1 base from V and 3 bases from J, with 7 bases between. Germline assignment: CDR1 SGHTS and CDR2 YDEGEE. CDR3 nucleotide sequence: TGTGCCAGCAGCTTGCCAGTTCACACTGAAGCTTTCTTT. Translating it yields CASSLPVHTEAFF.

This clonotype has ten or more counts. The chain recombines TRBV2 with TRBJ1-1; possible D gene TRBD1, 5 bases. Looked up from germline, CDR1 is SNHLY and CDR2 is FYNNEI. Trimming pared 10 bases from V and 1 base from J, leaving 13 bases between. This CDR3 comprises 13 residues. CDR3 DNA sequence: TGTGCCACCACCCTCAGGGCGAACACTGAAGCTTTCTTT. The encoded protein is CATTLRANTEAFF.